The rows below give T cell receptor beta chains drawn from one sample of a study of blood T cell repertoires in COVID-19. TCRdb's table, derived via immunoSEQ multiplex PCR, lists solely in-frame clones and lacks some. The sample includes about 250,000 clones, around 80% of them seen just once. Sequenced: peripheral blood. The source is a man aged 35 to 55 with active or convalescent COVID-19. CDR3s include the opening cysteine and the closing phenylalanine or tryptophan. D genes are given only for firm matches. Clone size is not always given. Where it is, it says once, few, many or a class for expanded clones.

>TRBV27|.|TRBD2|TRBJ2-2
TGTGCCAGCAGAAGACTAGCGGCGAACACCGGGGAGCTGTTTTTT
CASRRLAANTGELFF
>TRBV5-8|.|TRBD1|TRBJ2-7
TGTGCCAGCAGCATCGGGATCGGGACAGGGAAATACGAGCAGTACTTC
CASSIGIGTGKYEQYF
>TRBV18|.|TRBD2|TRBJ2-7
TGTGCCAGCTCACCAAAGCGGGACTATTCCTACGAGCAGTACTTC
CASSPKRDYSYEQYF
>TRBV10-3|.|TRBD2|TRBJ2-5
TGTGCCATCTCTTCAGGGATAGCGGGAGGGCCTCAACAAGAGACCCAGTACTTC
CAISSGIAGGPQQETQYF
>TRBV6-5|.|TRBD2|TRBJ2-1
TGTGCCATCGGACTAGCCGGTGAGCAGTTCTTC
CAIGLAGEQFF
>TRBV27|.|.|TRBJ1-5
TGTGCCAGCAGTTTAACAGGTTTGTCCTATCAGCCCCAGCATTTT
CASSLTGLSYQPQHF
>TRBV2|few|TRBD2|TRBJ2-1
TGTGCCAGCACTGGCGGGAGTATTTCTAATGAGCAGTTCTTC
CASTGGSISNEQFF
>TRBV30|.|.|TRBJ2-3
TGTGCCTGGAGATATACAGGGTGGGGCACAGATACGCAGTATTTT
CAWRYTGWGTDTQYF
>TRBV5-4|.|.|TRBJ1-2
TGTGCCAGCAGCTTGTCTGAGGGAGGACCCTATGGCTACACCTTC
CASSLSEGGPYGYTF
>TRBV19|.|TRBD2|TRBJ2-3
TGTGCCAGTAGTGTAGCGGGAGGTAGCACAGATACGCAGTATTTT
CASSVAGGSTDTQYF
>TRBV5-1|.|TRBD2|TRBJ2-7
TGCGCCAGCGGACTAGCGGGAGCTGGGGACGAGCAGTACTTC
CASGLAGAGDEQYF
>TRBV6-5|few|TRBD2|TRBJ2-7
TGTGCCAGCAGTCCCCGACTAGCGGGAGTAAACGAGCAGTACTTC
CASSPRLAGVNEQYF
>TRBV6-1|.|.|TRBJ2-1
TGTGCCAGCAGTGAACGGGGGAACAGCCGGAATGAGCAGTTCTTC
CASSERGNSRNEQFF
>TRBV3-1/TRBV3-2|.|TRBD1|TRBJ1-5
TGTGCCAGCAGCCAAGCCGGGACAGGGGGCAATCAGCCCCAGCATTTT
CASSQAGTGGNQPQHF
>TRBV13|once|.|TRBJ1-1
TGTGCCAGCAGCTTTCGAGGCACTGAAGCTTTCTTT
CASSFRGTEAFF
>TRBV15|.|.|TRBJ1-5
TGTGCCACCAGAGGGGACACCTTGTCGGGTCAGCCCCAGCATTTT
CATRGDTLSGQPQHF
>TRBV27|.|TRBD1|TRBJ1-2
TGTGCCAGCAGTTTTAGTTGGGACAGGGGGTATGGCAGTGACGTTTCCTATGGCTACACCTTC
CASSFSWDRGYGSDVSYGYTF
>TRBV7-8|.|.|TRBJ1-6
TGTGCCAGCAGCTTTGGTTCGGGAAGCTGGAGTTCACCCCTCCACTTT
CASSFGSGSWSSPLHF
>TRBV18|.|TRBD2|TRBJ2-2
TGTGCCAGCTCACCACCTGTCAGCGGGAACTCCGGCACCGGGGAGCTGTTTTTT
CASSPPVSGNSGTGELFF
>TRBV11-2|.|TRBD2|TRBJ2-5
TGTGCCAGCAGCTTAGAAGTTAGGACTAGCGGGAGAAAAGAGACCCAGTACTTC
CASSLEVRTSGRKETQYF